A selection of T cell receptor beta chains follows, all from one sample in a study of shared clonotypes between healthy human individuals. The method was immunoSEQ multiplex PCR; TCRdb's version includes in-frame clones alone and lacks a portion of them. The table records around 750,000 clones, around two thirds of them present only once. The material sequenced was memory CD4+ T cells sorted from blood. The receptors come from a woman aged 25 to 39 in good health. Both conserved end residues are part of each CDR3. A D gene is named only where the DNA matches it firmly. Clone size is given for some rows only: seen once, a few or many times, or a class if the clone is expanded.

j_call	d_call	clone_size	v_call	cdr3_aa	cdr3_nt
TRBJ2-2	.	few	TRBV7-2	CASSLYVASAGELFF	TGTGCCAGCAGCTTATATGTGGCGTCCGCCGGGGAGCTGTTTTTT
TRBJ1-3	TRBD1	.	TRBV19	CASSDRGRSGNTIYF	TGTGCCAGTAGTGACAGGGGAAGGTCTGGAAACACCATATATTTT
TRBJ2-7	.	few	TRBV5-1	CASSFPGQTASPYEQYF	TGCGCCAGCAGCTTCCCCGGGCAGACAGCCTCCCCTTACGAGCAGTACTTC
TRBJ2-3	.	.	TRBV28	CASSFYRTMLDTQYF	TGTGCCAGCAGTTTTTACCGGACTATGCTAGATACGCAGTATTTT
TRBJ2-7	.	.	TRBV27	CASSLEGLALGEQYF	TGTGCCAGCAGTTTGGAGGGACTTGCTCTGGGAGAGCAGTACTTC
TRBJ1-5	.	few	TRBV4-1	CASSPRRMLAPPGQPQHF	TGCGCCAGCAGCCCGCGGCGAATGCTCGCCCCCCCCGGTCAGCCCCAGCATTTT
TRBJ1-5	.	.	TRBV6-1	CASSPRTDNQPQHF	TGTGCCAGCAGTCCCCGGACAGACAATCAGCCCCAGCATTTT
TRBJ2-5	.	.	TRBV19	CASRGADQETQYF	TGTGCCAGTAGGGGGGCGGACCAAGAGACCCAGTACTTC
TRBJ2-6	.	.	TRBV5-1	CASSSEGAGANVLTF	TGCGCCAGCAGCTCGGAGGGGGCTGGGGCCAACGTCCTGACTTTC
TRBJ1-3	.	few	TRBV9	CASSGGDSGNTIYF	TGTGCCAGCAGCGGAGGGGATTCAGGAAACACCATATATTTT
TRBJ2-7	.	.	TRBV7-8	CASSSQPDPGSYEQYF	TGTGCCAGCAGCTCCCAACCGGACCCGGGCTCCTACGAGCAGTACTTC
TRBJ2-7	TRBD2	.	TRBV5-6	CASSLAASGSPYEQYF	TGTGCCAGCAGCTTGGCGGCTAGCGGGAGTCCCTACGAGCAGTACTTC
TRBJ2-5	.	.	TRBV6-6	CASRPTGGPQETQYF	TGTGCCAGCAGACCCACCGGGGGCCCCCAAGAGACCCAGTACTTC
TRBJ1-2	.	once	TRBV14	CASSQDRNPYGYTF	TGTGCCAGCAGCCAAGATCGTAATCCCTATGGCTACACCTTC
TRBJ1-3	.	.	TRBV2	CASRALGGNTIYF	TGTGCCAGCAGGGCGTTGGGGGGAAACACCATATATTTT
TRBJ2-3	TRBD2	.	TRBV18	CASSPLGTSLSTQYF	TGTGCCAGCTCACCATTGGGGACTAGTTTATCTACGCAGTATTTT
TRBJ2-2	.	.	TRBV6-5	CASSYSGAGTGELFF	TGTGCCAGCAGTTACTCCGGGGCGGGCACCGGGGAGCTGTTTTTT
TRBJ1-4	.	.	TRBV5-8	CASSLVLGEKLFF	TGTGCCAGCAGCTTGGTTTTAGGGGAAAAACTGTTTTTT
TRBJ2-3	.	.	TRBV6-1	CASRDGRQPTDTQYF	TGTGCCAGCAGGGATGGCAGACAGCCCACAGATACGCAGTATTTT
TRBJ1-2	.	.	TRBV14	CASSQARVGYTF	TGTGCCAGCAGCCAAGCGAGGGTTGGCTACACCTTC
TRBJ1-2	TRBD1	.	TRBV28	CASRPDRPNGYTF	TGTGCCAGCAGGCCGGACAGGCCTAATGGCTACACCTTC
TRBJ1-4	TRBD1	few	TRBV10-1	CASSVDAGTGIEKLFF	TGCGCCAGCAGTGTGGATGCCGGGACAGGGATTGAAAAACTGTTTTTT
TRBJ1-1	TRBD1	.	TRBV7-9	CASSFRQGAVEAFF	TGTGCCAGCAGCTTTCGACAGGGGGCGGTTGAAGCTTTCTTT
TRBJ2-3	TRBD2	few	TRBV27	CASSFLNLAGATDTQYF	TGTGCCAGCAGTTTTTTAAATCTAGCGGGAGCTACAGATACGCAGTATTTT